Shown below are 30 T cell receptor beta chains from a single sample sequenced in a study of T cell clones after liver transplantation. Libraries were prepared by immunoSEQ multiplex PCR; TCRdb keeps only in-frame clonotypes and omits some of them. This sample has about 75,000 clones; around 80% occur once, and the top ten carry less than 2.5%. The specimen comprised CD4+ T cells from blood, sampled roughly 50 months after liver transplant. The receptors originated from a human patient who received a liver transplant. Among the T cells, some may be from the graft donor.

This chain uses TRBV19 with TRBJ2-7; D gene uncertain. Trimming stripped 1 base from V and 10 bases from J, with 5 bases between. Germline loops: CDR1 LNHDA, CDR2 SQIVND (reference sequence). CDR3 size: 10 residues. Here the CDR3 DNA reads TGTGCCAGTAGTATAGCACACCAGTACTTC. This gives the protein CASSIAHQYF.

Here the CDR3 DNA reads TGTGCCAGCAGCCCTCACCAGTCGACCCAGTACTTC. Protein sequence: CASSPHQSTQYF. The gene calls are TRBV7-9 and TRBJ2-5; D gene ambiguous. The CDR3 is 12 amino acids. The V end lost 5 bases, the J end lost 7 bases, and 11 bases lay between the germline ends. Per germline, CDR1 SEHNR and CDR2 FQNEAQ (reference sequence).

The genes are TRBV6-6 and TRBJ1-5, with TRBD1 identical over 12 bases. V lost 6 bases and J lost 3; bases outside the gene matches: 6. CDR1 MNHNY and CDR2 SVGAGI come from the germline V gene (reference sequence). The CDR3 sequence is 16 residues long. As DNA, the CDR3 is TGTGCCAGCAGGGAGGGACAGGGGGCCATCAATCAGCCCCAGCATTTT. Its protein product is CASREGQGAINQPQHF.

The gene calls are TRBV19 and TRBJ2-2; 7 nucleotides line up with TRBD2. The CDR3 has 13 residues. CDR1 LNHDA and CDR2 SQIVND come from the germline V gene (reference sequence). Trimming at V came to 5 bases and at J to 7 bases, leaving 4 bases not matched to a gene. The DNA of the CDR3 is TGTGCCAGTAGTCGGCGGGAGAACGGGGAGCTGTTTTTT. Residues: CASSRRENGELFF.

The V and J genes are TRBV19 and TRBJ1-5, with TRBD1 matching over 8 bases. The germline gives CDR1 LNHDA, CDR2 SQIVND (reference sequence). The CDR3 runs 16 residues. The junction had 17 bases not matched to a gene; V was cut back by 9 bases and J by 7 bases. CDR3 sequence reads: CASIRGGQGLEQPQHF. CDR3 coding DNA: TGTGCCAGCATCCGGGGTGGACAGGGCTTAGAACAGCCCCAGCATTTT.

The chain is built from TRBV5-1 and TRBJ2-5, with TRBD1 matching over 7 bases. V was clipped by 2 bases and J by 2 bases; unmatched bases: 6. CDR1 is SGHRS, CDR2 YFSETQ, per germline. The CDR3 is made up of 15 amino acids. Here the CDR3 reads CASSLEGQPQETQYF. As DNA, the CDR3 is TGCGCCAGCAGCTTAGAGGGACAGCCGCAAGAGACCCAGTACTTC. The full variable domain, its missing parts supplied by reference TRBV5-1 and TRBJ2-5, is KAGVTQTPRYLIKTRGQQVTLSCSPISGHRSVSWYQQTPGQGLQFLFEYFSETQRNKGNFPGRFSGRQFSNSRSEMNVSTLELGDSALYLCASSLEGQPQETQYFGPGTRLLVL.

This rearrangement joins TRBV14 to TRBJ1-4; 10 bases line up with TRBD1. In germline, CDR1 is SGHDN, CDR2 FVKESK. The CDR3 spans 15 residues. Unmatched junction bases numbered 5, after V lost 4 bases and J lost 6 bases. The CDR3 nucleotides are TGTGCCAGCAGCCCTAGGACAGGGGGTCATGAAAAACTGTTTTTT. Translation gives CASSPRTGGHEKLFF.

The rearrangement uses TRBV9 and TRBJ2-6; TRBD2 matches at 7 bases. The germline CDR1 and CDR2 sequences are SGDLS and YYNGEE. Trimming took 4 bases from V and 0 from J; bases not matched to a gene: 7. This CDR3 region has 17 residues. The CDR3 protein is CASSPRGVASGANVLTF. The CDR3 bases are TGTGCCAGCAGCCCCCGGGGGGTAGCCTCTGGGGCCAACGTCCTGACTTTC.

This chain joins TRBV7-9 and TRBJ2-3; D is possibly TRBD1 or TRBD2 (5 bases each). Trimming took 5 bases from V and 2 from J, leaving 14 bases between them. CDR3 length: 15 amino acids. Germline CDR1 is SEHNR and CDR2 is FQNEAQ (reference sequence). The CDR3 region has the DNA TGTGCCAGCAGCCCCCGCGACGGGGCCACAGATACGCAGTATTTT. Translating it yields CASSPRDGATDTQYF.

The J gene is TRBJ2-3, the V gene TRBV7-8, with D unresolved. The CDR3 has 13 residues. The germline CDR1 and CDR2 sequences are SGHVS and FQNEAQ. V was pared by 1 base and J by 2 bases, with 4 bases between. The CDR3 coding sequence is TGTGCCAGCAGCTTAGAAATCACAGATACGCAGTATTTT. Encoded protein: CASSLEITDTQYF. Full variable domain (outside the CDR3, taken from reference TRBV7-8 and TRBJ2-3): GAGVSQSPRYKVAKRGQDVALRCDPISGHVSLFWYQQALGQGPEFLTYFQNEAQLDKSGLPSDRFFAERPEGSVSTLKIQRTQQEDSAVYLCASSLEITDTQYFGPGTRLTVL.

The chain joins TRBV4-3 to TRBJ2-6; no clear D. CDR3 length equals 16 residues. V lost 1 base to trimming and J lost 3 bases, with 10 bases between them. Germline V gives CDR1 LGHNA, CDR2 YSLEER. The DNA of the CDR3 is TGCGCCAGCAGCCAAGTTTTGGGGTATGGGGCCAACGTCCTGACTTTC. It translates to CASSQVLGYGANVLTF.

The rearrangement uses TRBV27 and TRBJ2-3; possible D gene TRBD2, 5 bases. Germline values: CDR1 MNHEY, CDR2 SMNVEV (reference sequence). This CDR3 spans 15 amino acids. V was pared by 8 bases and J by 2 bases, with 17 bases between. As DNA, the CDR3 is TGTGCCAGCTCGCCCTCCGCGGGCTACACAGATACGCAGTATTTT. Its translation is CASSPSAGYTDTQYF.

This sequence joins TRBV7-2 and TRBJ2-5; TRBD2 matches at 8 bases. This CDR3 spans 19 amino acids. In germline, CDR1 is SGHTA, CDR2 FQGNSA. With 4 bases clipped from V and 5 bases from J, the junction kept 21 bases outside the gene matches. CDR3 sequence: CASSYHKGGTRGTGETQYF. CDR3 DNA sequence: TGTGCCAGCAGCTACCACAAAGGCGGGACTAGGGGGACCGGGGAGACCCAGTACTTC.

The rearrangement uses TRBV28 and TRBJ1-1, with 7 bases identical to TRBD1. J gave up 6 bases and V 5 bases, and 12 bases lay outside the gene matches. The CDR3 extends over 15 amino acids. Germline assignment: CDR1 MDHEN and CDR2 SYDVKM. CDR3 bases: TGTGCCAGCAGTCCCTGGGGGACAGCAGTTCCTGAAGCTTTCTTT. It specifies CASSPWGTAVPEAFF.

V is TRBV4-1 and J is TRBJ1-3; 9 bases align to TRBD1. The CDR3 is 16 residues long. V dropped 2 bases and J dropped 8; count of bases not matched to a gene: 10. Germline V lookup: CDR1 MGHRA, CDR2 YSYEKL. CDR3 bases: TGCGCCAGCAGCCAAACCCAGACAGGGGGTGGTTACACCATATATTTT. This gives the protein CASSQTQTGGGYTIYF.

The chain employs TRBV7-2 and TRBJ1-3; D not resolved. The ends were cut back, 1 base at V and 2 bases at J, with 9 bases in the middle. The V gene's germline CDR1 is SGHTA and CDR2 FQGNSA. The CDR3 has 15 amino acids. CDR3 in amino acids: CASSLVGMAGNTIYF. The CDR3, as DNA: TGTGCCAGCAGCTTAGTCGGGATGGCTGGAAACACCATATATTTT. The full variable domain, completed using reference TRBV7-2 and TRBJ1-3, is GAGVSQSPSNKVTEKGKDVELRCDPISGHTALYWYRQSLGQGLEFLIYFQGNSAPDKSGLPSDRFSAERTGGSVSTLTIQRTQQEDSAVYLCASSLVGMAGNTIYFGEGSWLTVV.

The gene calls are TRBV7-8 and TRBJ2-1, with D possibly TRBD2 on 5 matching bases. This CDR3 spans 15 amino acids. V was trimmed by 2 bases and J by 9 bases, leaving 17 bases between them. Germline CDR1 reads SGHVS; CDR2 reads FQNEAQ. DNA for the CDR3: TGTGCCAGCAGCTTAAGCCCGGAGTCGGGGTTTGAGCAGTTCTTC. This codes for CASSLSPESGFEQFF. The full variable domain, its missing parts supplied by reference TRBV7-8 and TRBJ2-1, is GAGVSQSPRYKVAKRGQDVALRCDPISGHVSLFWYQQALGQGPEFLTYFQNEAQLDKSGLPSDRFFAERPEGSVSTLKIQRTQQEDSAVYLCASSLSPESGFEQFFGPGTRLTVL.

The rearrangement joins TRBV7-2 to TRBJ1-6; 10 nucleotides align to TRBD1. The CDR3 extends over 15 amino acids. Germline CDR1 and CDR2: SGHTA and FQGNSA. V lost 4 bases, J lost 9 bases, and 6 bases stayed unmatched. In nucleotides, the CDR3 is TGTGCCAGCAGCTATACCGGGACAGGGGTTTCACCCCTCCACTTT. Encoded protein: CASSYTGTGVSPLHF.

The chain combines TRBV7-2 with TRBJ2-3; 7 positions agree with TRBD1. Per germline, CDR1 SGHTA and CDR2 FQGNSA. V lost 1 base, J lost 0 bases, and 7 bases stayed unmatched. This CDR3 contains 17 residues. CDR3 region: CASSLGIDRDSTDTQYF. The CDR3 DNA reads as TGTGCCAGCAGCTTAGGGATAGACAGGGATAGCACAGATACGCAGTATTTT.

Written as DNA, the CDR3 is TGCAGCGTCGCCCGTGAAGGCTCAACCCCGTACGAGCAGTACTTC. Encoded protein: CSVAREGSTPYEQYF. The chain links TRBV29-1 to TRBJ2-7; the D is unclear. This CDR3 has 15 amino acids. Germline CDR1 SQVTM, CDR2 ANQGSEA. The V end lost 6 bases, the J end lost 4 bases, and 22 bases lay between the germline ends.

This clone has just one count. This rearrangement joins TRBV14 to TRBJ2-7, with D perhaps matching TRBD1 (5 bases). The CDR3 is made up of 12 amino acids. CDR1 and CDR2 (germline): SGHDN, FVKESK. V lost 1 base, J lost 8 bases, and 9 bases lay in between. The CDR3 coding sequence is TGTGCCAGCAGCCAAGTGGGGCGGAAGCAGTACTTC. Protein: CASSQVGRKQYF.

This sequence joins TRBV6-1 and TRBJ2-3; D unclear. The germline gives CDR1 MNHNS, CDR2 SASEGT. V was trimmed by 7 bases and J by 2 bases, leaving 13 bases between them. The CDR3 extends over 14 amino acids. The CDR3 sequence is CASTPLSSTDTQYF. The CDR3 DNA is TGTGCCAGCACTCCCCTCAGCTCCACAGATACGCAGTATTTT.

The chain combines TRBV10-3 with TRBJ2-3; 10 bases line up with TRBD1. Looked up from germline, CDR1 is ENHRY and CDR2 is SYGVKD. This CDR3 region has 14 residues. V dropped 9 bases and J dropped 6; count of bases not matched to a gene: 9. The CDR3 bases are TGTGCCATTAGGAACGGACAGGGGGTGGATACGCAGTATTTT. This gives the protein CAIRNGQGVDTQYF.

The chain uses TRBV18 and TRBJ2-2, with D uncertain. This CDR3 spans 16 amino acids. V shed 2 bases and J shed 3 bases, with 13 bases lying between them. Germline assignment: CDR1 KGHSH and CDR2 LQKENI. CDR3 loop: CASSPGYRTDTGELFF. Written as DNA, the CDR3 is TGTGCCAGCTCACCAGGGTATAGGACCGACACCGGGGAGCTGTTTTTT.

The chain carries TRBV5-6 and TRBJ1-5; 8 nucleotides line up with TRBD1. The germline CDR1 and CDR2 sequences are SGHDT and YYEEEE. The CDR3 is 16 amino acids. Trimming at V came to 4 bases and at J to 0 bases, leaving 6 bases not matched to a gene. The CDR3 reads CASSADRGNSNQPQHF. DNA of the CDR3: TGTGCCAGCAGCGCCGACAGGGGTAATAGCAATCAGCCCCAGCATTTT.

The chain couples TRBV11-2 to TRBJ1-2, with unresolved D. Trimming shortened V by 6 bases and J by 3 bases, and 11 bases separated the two germline ends. CDR3 length equals 13 residues. Looked up from germline, CDR1 is SGHAT and CDR2 is FQNNGV. The chain's CDR3 is CASSLDTDYGYTF. CDR3 bases: TGTGCCAGCAGTCTTGACACAGACTATGGCTACACCTTC.

Concerning this clone: This sample also contains other DNA sequences that code for the same CDR3. The V call is TRBV19, the J call TRBJ2-1, with D hard to call. From germline, CDR1 is LNHDA and CDR2 SQIVND (reference sequence). V lost 3 bases to trimming and J lost 0 bases, with 6 bases between them. CDR3 length: 14 residues. CDR3 region: CASSIQSSYNEQFF. The CDR3 DNA is TGTGCCAGTAGTATTCAGAGCTCCTACAATGAGCAGTTCTTC.

The chain combines TRBV7-2 with TRBJ2-1, with 9 bases that match TRBD2. Germline trimming cut 3 bases from V and 8 bases from J; bases unmatched to any gene: 11. Germline lookup yields CDR1 SGHTA and CDR2 FQGNSA. This CDR3 is 16 amino acids long. As DNA, the CDR3 is TGTGCCAGCAGCTTGGGCGGGAGGGCCGTTTTCTATGAGCAGTTCTTC. The encoded protein is CASSLGGRAVFYEQFF.

The gene calls are TRBV9 and TRBJ1-5; D remains unclear. CDR3 length: 15 amino acids. CDR1 is SGDLS, CDR2 YYNGEE, per germline. V was trimmed by 0 bases and J by 0 bases, leaving 7 bases between them. The CDR3 DNA reads TGTGCCAGCAGCGTAGCAGAGGGTAGCAATCAGCCCCAGCATTTT. Translated, it gives CASSVAEGSNQPQHF.

The V and J genes are TRBV10-3 and TRBJ1-1, with a tentative D call TRBD1 (6 bases). Germline CDR1 reads ENHRY; CDR2 reads SYGVKD. Trimming pared 4 bases from V and 3 bases from J, leaving 9 bases between. The CDR3 is made up of 13 amino acids. CDR3 coding DNA: TGTGCCATCAGTGTAAGGACAGACACTGAAGCTTTCTTT. This sequence encodes CAISVRTDTEAFF.